This TCR beta chain was found in a study of blood T cell repertoires in COVID-19. Study background: The analysed material was cDNA or gDNA that came from T cells, B-cell-depleted T cells, or PBMCs.

The CDR3 loop spans 13 amino acids. The V end lost 0 bases, the J end lost 6 bases, and 7 bases lay between the germline ends. The germline gives CDR1 SGHTA, CDR2 FQGNSA. Those enrolled in Seattle joined during active infection and were followed longitudinally afterward. In the original processing: It was from reference gene primer amplification that nucleated cell counts were estimated. Generated by immunoSEQ multiplex PCR, the TCRdb table keeps only in-frame clones and is missing some. V, J and clone size reflect that table, while D and trimming were determined from the DNA. The table shows around 310,000 clones, with 90% occurring only once.

The sequenced sample was peripheral blood. V and J are TRBV7-2 and TRBJ2-3; weak D call: TRBD2 (5 bases). The receptor comes from a woman aged 35 to 49 with COVID-19, enrolled during active disease. CDR3 sequence: CASSLARVDTQYF. CDR3 sequence (DNA): TGTGCCAGCAGCTTAGCGAGGGTCGATACGCAGTATTTT.